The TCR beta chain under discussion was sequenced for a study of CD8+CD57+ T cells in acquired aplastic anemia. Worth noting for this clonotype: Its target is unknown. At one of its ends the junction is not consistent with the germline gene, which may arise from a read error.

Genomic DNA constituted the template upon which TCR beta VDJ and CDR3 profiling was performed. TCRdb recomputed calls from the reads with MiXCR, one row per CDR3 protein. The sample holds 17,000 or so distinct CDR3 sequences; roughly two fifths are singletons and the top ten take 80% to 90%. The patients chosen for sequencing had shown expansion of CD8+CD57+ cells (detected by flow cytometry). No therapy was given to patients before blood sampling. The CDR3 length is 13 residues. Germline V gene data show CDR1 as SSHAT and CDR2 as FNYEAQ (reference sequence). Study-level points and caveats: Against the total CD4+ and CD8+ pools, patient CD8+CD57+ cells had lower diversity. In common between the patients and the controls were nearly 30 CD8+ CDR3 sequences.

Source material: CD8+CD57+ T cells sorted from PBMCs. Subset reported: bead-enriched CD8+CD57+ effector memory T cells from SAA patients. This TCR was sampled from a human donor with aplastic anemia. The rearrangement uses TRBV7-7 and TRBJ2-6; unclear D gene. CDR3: CASSFAGANVLTF. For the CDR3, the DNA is TGTGCTAGCAGCTTTGCTGGGGCCAACGTCCTGACTTTC.